Listed below are T cell receptor beta chains from one sample, sequenced in a study of shared clonotypes between healthy human individuals. The method was immunoSEQ multiplex PCR; TCRdb's version includes in-frame clones alone and lacks a portion of them. This table holds some 2 million clones, 85% to 95% found once. Material: naive CD4+ T cells sorted from blood. These receptors were collected from a man between 18 and 35 years old in good health. The CDR3 runs from the conserved cysteine through the conserved F or W. Fields, in order: clone size, D gene, V gene, J gene, CDR3 length, CDR3 protein, CDR3 DNA. The D gene is left open where the match is weak. Clone size is given for some rows only: seen once, a few or many times, or a class if the clone is expanded.

>-|-|TRBV28|TRBJ2-3|15
CASSLQGGPTDTQYF
TGTGCCAGCAGTTTACAGGGGGGCCCCACAGATACGCAGTATTTT
>-|TRBD1|TRBV6-5|TRBJ2-7|15
CASSSPGQGFYEQYF
TGTGCCAGCAGCTCACCGGGACAGGGGTTCTACGAGCAGTACTTC
>-|-|TRBV6-6|TRBJ1-5|14
CASSYYRENQPQHF
TGTGCCAGCAGTTACTACAGGGAAAATCAGCCCCAGCATTTT
>-|-|TRBV18|TRBJ2-5|13
CASSPNFGETQYF
TGTGCCAGCTCACCAAATTTCGGGGAGACCCAGTACTTC
>-|-|TRBV11-2|TRBJ2-5|13
CASSYGLQETQYF
TGTGCCAGCAGCTATGGACTGCAAGAGACCCAGTACTTC
>once|TRBD1|TRBV5-4|TRBJ2-1|16
CASSLGGQGDHNEQFF
TGTGCCAGCAGCTTGGGGGGACAGGGTGACCACAATGAGCAGTTCTTC
>-|-|TRBV4-1|TRBJ1-2|15
CASSQVLGGYYGYTF
TGCGCCAGCAGCCAAGTACTCGGTGGGTACTATGGCTACACCTTC
>-|-|TRBV30|TRBJ1-4|12
CAWSAANEKLFF
TGTGCCTGGAGTGCAGCTAATGAAAAACTGTTTTTT
>-|TRBD2|TRBV13|TRBJ2-1|18
CASSGRTSGGPPYNEQFF
TGTGCCAGCAGCGGACGGACTAGCGGGGGGCCCCCCTACAATGAGCAGTTCTTC
>-|-|TRBV4-1|TRBJ1-6|17
CASSQPWRGSRNSPLHF
TGCGCCAGCAGCCAACCCTGGAGAGGGTCGAGAAATTCACCCCTCCACTTT
>once|-|TRBV6-4|TRBJ2-7|12
CASSGTSYEQYF
TGTGCCAGCTCCGGGACGTCCTACGAGCAGTACTTC
>once|-|TRBV4-1|TRBJ1-5|14
CASSPHRERQPQHF
TGCGCCAGCAGCCCGCACAGGGAAAGGCAGCCCCAGCATTTT
>-|TRBD2|TRBV27|TRBJ2-2|13
CASSSTSVGELFF
TGTGCCAGCAGTTCGACTAGCGTCGGGGAGCTGTTTTTT
>-|TRBD1|TRBV19|TRBJ2-2|16
CASSIPKGASTGELFF
TGTGCCAGTAGTATCCCGAAGGGGGCTAGCACCGGGGAGCTGTTTTTT
>-|-|TRBV28|TRBJ1-6|16
CATRRGVVSYNSPLHF
TGTGCCACCCGCCGCGGGGTAGTTTCCTATAATTCACCCCTCCACTTT
>-|-|TRBV5-1|TRBJ1-5|15
CASSLLGAKGQPQHF
TGCGCCAGCAGCTTGCTGGGGGCAAAGGGGCAGCCCCAGCATTTT
>-|-|TRBV30|TRBJ1-5|13
CAWSEGINQPQHF
TGTGCCTGGAGCGAGGGGATCAATCAGCCCCAGCATTTT
>-|TRBD1|TRBV28|TRBJ2-7|17
CASSLSWGWTGIYEQYF
TGTGCCAGCAGTTTAAGTTGGGGCTGGACAGGAATCTACGAGCAGTACTTC
>-|-|TRBV7-2|TRBJ1-3|14
CASSSRSSGNTIYF
TGTGCCAGCAGCTCCCGTAGCTCTGGAAACACCATATATTTT
>-|TRBD2|TRBV18|TRBJ2-7|16
CASSPRSGGRLYEQYF
TGTGCCAGCTCACCTCGTAGCGGGGGACGTTTGTACGAGCAGTACTTC
>-|-|TRBV30|TRBJ1-5|14
CAWSAGDRNQPQHF
TGTGCCTGGAGTGCCGGGGACCGCAATCAGCCCCAGCATTTT
>-|-|TRBV19|TRBJ2-7|14
CASSPSRQSYEQYF
TGTGCCAGTAGCCCTTCGCGACAGTCCTACGAGCAGTACTTC
>once|-|TRBV5-1|TRBJ1-1|14
CASSLRQANTEAFF
TGCGCCAGCAGCTTGAGACAGGCGAACACTGAAGCTTTCTTT
>-|-|TRBV10-3|TRBJ1-4|13
CAISESTVEKLFF
TGTGCCATCAGTGAATCCACAGTGGAAAAACTGTTTTTT
>-|-|TRBV5-1|TRBJ2-2|15
CASSLGSTDTGELFF
TGCGCCAGCAGCTTGGGCTCCACTGACACCGGGGAGCTGTTTTTT
>-|TRBD1|TRBV27|TRBJ1-2|12
CASSSRQGGYTF
TGTGCCAGCAGTTCCAGACAGGGGGGCTACACCTTC
>-|TRBD1|TRBV13|TRBJ2-2|16
CASSLVGQGRIGELFF
TGTGCCAGCAGCTTAGTGGGACAGGGGCGAATCGGGGAGCTGTTTTTT
>-|-|TRBV5-1|TRBJ2-1|15
CASSSEPGHYNEQFF
TGCGCCAGCAGCTCAGAACCGGGACATTACAATGAGCAGTTCTTC
>-|-|TRBV30|TRBJ1-5|14
CAWKSRTDNQPQHF
TGTGCCTGGAAGTCCCGGACGGATAATCAGCCCCAGCATTTT
>-|TRBD1|TRBV6-1|TRBJ1-2|15
CASSEAFGTGYGYTF
TGTGCCAGCAGTGAAGCGTTCGGGACAGGCTATGGCTACACCTTC
>-|-|TRBV5-1|TRBJ2-7|15
CASSPGNGPPYEQYF
TGCGCCAGCAGCCCGGGGAACGGCCCCCCCTACGAGCAGTACTTC
>-|TRBD2|TRBV4-3|TRBJ2-5|16
CASSQDAASGQETQYF
TGCGCCAGCAGCCAAGATGCGGCTAGCGGGCAAGAGACCCAGTACTTC
>-|-|TRBV6-5|TRBJ1-4|14
CASSYLSESEKLFF
TGTGCCAGCAGTTACCTCAGTGAATCCGAAAAACTGTTTTTT
>-|TRBD1|TRBV6-4|TRBJ2-7|14
CASRPGTGGYEQYF
TGTGCCAGCAGACCCGGGACAGGGGGTTACGAGCAGTACTTC
>once|-|TRBV6-5|TRBJ1-4|14
CASGSGTKYEKLFF
TGTGCCAGCGGCTCCGGGACAAAGTATGAAAAACTGTTTTTT
>once|-|TRBV7-9|TRBJ2-7|17
CASSSGVSTGDSYEQYF
TGTGCCAGCAGCTCCGGCGTTTCGACGGGGGACTCCTACGAGCAGTACTTC
>-|TRBD1|TRBV27|TRBJ2-7|15
CASSFTGGGIYEQYF
TGTGCCAGCAGTTTCACAGGGGGCGGAATTTACGAGCAGTACTTC
>once|-|TRBV30|TRBJ2-3|14
CAWSRGANTDTQYF
TGTGCCTGGAGTAGGGGGGCTAACACAGATACGCAGTATTTT
>-|-|TRBV7-9|TRBJ1-4|14
CASTPRSTNEKLFF
TGTGCCAGCACCCCCAGATCAACTAATGAAAAACTGTTTTTT
>-|-|TRBV6-1|TRBJ1-2|14
CASSETGTNYGYTF
TGTGCCAGCAGTGAAACAGGGACCAACTATGGCTACACCTTC
>-|-|TRBV10-3|TRBJ1-1|12
CATTSGSTEAFF
TGTGCCACGACGTCAGGGAGCACTGAAGCTTTCTTT
>-|-|TRBV5-4|TRBJ2-2|16
CASSLGVWADTGELFF
TGTGCCAGCAGCCTGGGAGTTTGGGCAGACACCGGGGAGCTGTTTTTT
>-|TRBD2|TRBV5-4|TRBJ2-2|19
CASSGTSGRSPTNTGELFF
TGTGCCAGCAGCGGGACTAGCGGGAGGTCCCCGACGAACACCGGGGAGCTGTTTTTT
>-|-|TRBV28|TRBJ2-7|15
CASSLGGPSSYEQYF
TGTGCCAGCAGTTTGGGGGGCCCGAGCTCCTACGAGCAGTACTTC
>-|-|TRBV30|TRBJ1-4|13
CAWSTGGGEKLFF
TGTGCCTGGAGTACGGGGGGCGGTGAAAAACTGTTTTTT
>-|-|TRBV4-1|TRBJ1-5|16
CASSQEGGRGNQPQHF
TGCGCCAGCAGCCAAGAGGGGGGTCGGGGCAATCAGCCCCAGCATTTT
>-|-|TRBV28|TRBJ2-7|14
CASIRPGIPDEQYF
TGTGCCAGCATCCGACCGGGAATCCCAGACGAGCAGTACTTC
>-|-|TRBV6-1|TRBJ1-1|13
CASNTGLNTEAFF
TGTGCCAGCAACACCGGGTTGAACACTGAAGCTTTCTTT
>-|TRBD1|TRBV19|TRBJ2-1|15
CASSIDQGVVNEQFF
TGTGCCAGTAGTATAGATCAGGGGGTCGTAAATGAGCAGTTCTTC
>-|-|TRBV6-1|TRBJ2-2|13
CASGATNTGELFF
TGTGCCAGTGGGGCGACGAACACCGGGGAGCTGTTTTTT
>-|TRBD1|TRBV30|TRBJ2-7|12
CATQGASYEQYF
TGTGCCACCCAGGGGGCCTCCTACGAGCAGTACTTC
>-|-|TRBV7-6|TRBJ2-1|15
CASSSGRGDVNEQFF
TGTGCCAGCAGCTCGGGGAGGGGGGACGTGAATGAGCAGTTCTTC
>-|TRBD2|TRBV5-3|TRBJ2-7|17
CARSLEGSSGSSYEQYF
TGTGCCAGAAGCTTGGAGGGCTCTAGCGGGAGCTCCTACGAGCAGTACTTC
>-|-|TRBV7-3|TRBJ2-3|14
CASSLGTSTDTQYF
TGTGCCAGCAGCTTAGGCACCAGCACAGATACGCAGTATTTT
>many|-|TRBV7-9|TRBJ1-2|14
CASSLDRRYYGYTF
TGTGCCAGCAGCTTAGACCGACGGTATTATGGCTACACCTTC